These T cell receptor beta chains were read from a single sample in a study of vaccination and CD4 T cells after COVID-19. Antigens of these TCRs are unknown. TCRdb processed the PCR reads anew with MiXCR; each CDR3 protein has one entry. The sample records some 25,000 distinct CDR3 sequences, roughly 44% being singletons. The sample consisted of CD4+ T cells from blood, cultured in vitro. The receptors were gathered from a human donor who had recovered from COVID-19. CDR3s include the opening cysteine and the closing phenylalanine or tryptophan. A D gene is named only where the DNA matches it firmly. A clone size is listed for some rows: how often the clone was seen (once, few, many), or a class if it is expanded.

>-|TRBJ1-6|-|TRBV20-1
CSARYSTGNPNSPLHF
TGCAGTGCTAGATACTCAACGGGCAATCCCAATTCACCCCTCCACTTT
>-|TRBJ2-5|-|TRBV20-1
CSARTGSRETQYF
TGCAGTGCCCGAACAGGGTCGCGGGAGACCCAGTACTTC
>-|TRBJ2-6|few|TRBV11-3
CASSLEAVVSGANVLTF
TGTGCCAGCAGCTTAGAGGCCGTCGTCTCTGGGGCCAACGTCCTGACTTTC
>-|TRBJ1-2|-|TRBV2
CASSELVTDYGYTF
TGTGCCAGCAGTGAACTAGTGACAGACTATGGCTACACCTTC
>-|TRBJ1-2|few|TRBV30
CAWSTTNYGYTF
TGTGCCTGGAGTACCACTAACTATGGCTACACCTTC
>TRBD1|TRBJ1-6|few|TRBV6-9
CAKGDRGLNNSPLHF
TGTGCCAAGGGGGACAGGGGGCTCAATAATTCACCCCTCCACTTT
>-|TRBJ1-1|few|TRBV2
CASSVSEVNTEAFF
TGTGCCAGCAGTGTATCAGAAGTGAACACTGAAGCTTTCTTT
>TRBD1|TRBJ1-1|-|TRBV27
CASSRDRGTEAFF
TGTGCCAGCAGCAGGGACAGGGGCACTGAAGCTTTCTTT
>-|TRBJ2-5|once|TRBV7-9
CASSLSGEETQYF
TGTGCCAGCAGCTTATCCGGGGAAGAGACCCAGTACTTC
>TRBD2|TRBJ2-1|-|TRBV2
CASSVGTSGRDNEQFF
TGTGCCAGCAGTGTGGGGACTAGCGGGAGGGACAATGAGCAGTTCTTC
>TRBD1|TRBJ1-1|few|TRBV27
CASSSSLTGGREAFF
TGTGCCAGCAGCTCTAGTTTGACAGGGGGCCGGGAAGCTTTCTTT
>TRBD2|TRBJ2-1|once|TRBV30
CAWSPRGRSYNEQFF
TGTGCCTGGAGCCCACGCGGGAGGTCCTACAATGAGCAGTTCTTC
>-|TRBJ1-2|-|TRBV19
CASSRRGSRYGYTF
TGTGCCAGTAGTAGGAGGGGGTCTAGGTATGGCTACACCTTC